These 27 T cell receptor beta chains share one sample of origin, sequenced in a study of early T cells in non-severe SARS-CoV-2 infection. TCRdb reprocessed the 5' RACE reads via MiXCR and lists one record per CDR3 protein. This sample has some 40,000 distinct CDR3 sequences, with around 4% found just once. The sample taken for sequencing was whole blood. The receptors originated from an adult who was a healthcare worker with PCR-confirmed SARS-CoV-2 infection or an uninfected control (not recorded which).

This clonotype was observed many times. Here the CDR3 reads CASSPSTNEKLFF. CDR3 sequence (DNA): TGTGCCAGCAGCCCATCAACTAATGAAAAACTGTTTTTT. V gene TRBV7-2 combines with J gene TRBJ1-4, with D unclear. In germline, CDR1 is SGHTA, CDR2 FQGNSA. V gave up 5 bases and J gave up 0 bases, with 4 bases separating them. The length of the CDR3 is 13 residues.

This clonotype has ten or more counts. The chain links TRBV12-3 or TRBV12-4 to TRBJ2-6; D is undetermined. This CDR3 has 15 residues. Trimming removed 1 base from V and 1 base from J, with 5 bases in between. CDR3 sequence: CASSLESSGANVLTF. The CDR3 bases are TGTGCCAGCAGTTTAGAATCTTCTGGGGCCAACGTCCTGACTTTC.

This clonotype was counted many times. V gene TRBV24-1 combines with J gene TRBJ2-5; TRBD2 agrees at 7 bases. J gave up 5 bases and V 2 bases, and 4 bases lay outside the gene matches. This CDR3 spans 14 amino acids. CDR1 is KGHDR, CDR2 SFDVKD, per germline. CDR3 amino acids: CATSDWGGTETQYF. The CDR3 DNA is TGTGCCACCAGTGATTGGGGGGGAACGGAGACCCAGTACTTC.

This clonotype has a count of ten or more. The gene calls are TRBV7-9 and TRBJ1-1, with 7 bases matching TRBD1. With V trimmed by 8 bases and J by 0 bases, 18 bases remained unmatched. Per the germline V gene, CDR1 is SEHNR and CDR2 is FQNEAQ (reference sequence). This CDR3 region has 18 residues. This CDR3 is CASSAFNWDSTMNTEAFF. In nucleotides, the CDR3 is TGTGCCAGCTCCGCTTTTAATTGGGACAGTACGATGAACACTGAAGCTTTCTTT.

This clonotype was found many times. The chain links TRBV11-2 to TRBJ1-1, with no clear D. The germline V gene encodes CDR1 SGHAT and CDR2 FQNNGV. The CDR3 sequence is 15 residues long. V was shortened by 0 bases and J by 5 bases, with 13 bases between the two germline ends. Written as DNA, the CDR3 is TGTGCCAGCAGCTTAGATCCCTCCCCCAGTACTGAAGCTTTCTTT. It specifies CASSLDPSPSTEAFF.

This clonotype has more than one count but fewer than ten. The chain uses TRBV7-8 and TRBJ1-5, with TRBD1 matching 9 bases. V was clipped by 3 bases and J by 2 bases; unmatched bases: 5. From germline, CDR1 is SGHVS and CDR2 FQNEAQ. This CDR3 region has 16 residues. The DNA of the CDR3 is TGTGCCAGCAGCTTGACATGGACAGGGGGCAATCAGCCCCAGCATTTT. Translation gives CASSLTWTGGNQPQHF. The whole variable domain, filled in from reference TRBV7-8 and TRBJ1-5, reads GAGVSQSPRYKVAKRGQDVALRCDPISGHVSLFWYQQALGQGPEFLTYFQNEAQLDKSGLPSDRFFAERPEGSVSTLKIQRTQQEDSAVYLCASSLTWTGGNQPQHFGDGTRLSIL.

This clonotype was detected many times. The chain carries TRBV6-5 and TRBJ2-7; D gene ambiguous. This CDR3 comprises 13 residues. Trimming took 5 bases from V and 6 from J, leaving 14 bases between them. CDR1 and CDR2 (germline): MNHEY, SVGAGI. CDR3 DNA sequence: TGTGCCAGCAGTCTAGGCCCATGGGGCGAGCAGTACTTC. Protein: CASSLGPWGEQYF.

The sample holds many counts of this clonotype. V is TRBV4-3 and J is TRBJ1-6; TRBD1 matches at 9 bases. The J segment lost 7 bases and the V segment lost 1 base, leaving 2 bases of the junction unmatched. Germline-derived CDR1 and CDR2 are LGHNA and YSLEER. The CDR3 runs to 15 residues. This CDR3 is CASSQAGTGNSPLHF. The CDR3 nucleotides read TGCGCCAGCAGCCAAGCCGGGACAGGGAATTCACCCCTCCACTTT.

In this sample, this clonotype turned up a few times. The chain employs TRBV5-6 and TRBJ1-2; possible D gene TRBD1, 5 bases. The CDR3 extends over 13 amino acids. Deletions cut 1 base from V and 3 bases from J, with 7 bases between. Germline values: CDR1 SGHDT, CDR2 YYEEEE. CDR3 loop: CASSLRQYYGYTF. In DNA form, the CDR3 reads TGTGCCAGCAGCTTGCGACAGTACTATGGCTACACCTTC.

Many counts were recorded for this clonotype. This CDR3 reads CASSQNPAYEQYF. The CDR3 nucleotides read TGTGCCAGCAGCCAAAATCCCGCCTACGAGCAGTACTTC. This chain connects TRBV7-2 to TRBJ2-7; D call uncertain. CDR1 SGHTA and CDR2 FQGNSA come from the germline V gene. CDR3 length: 13 residues. Trimming cost V 5 bases and J 2 bases, with 10 bases left between them. The entire variable domain, with the rest obtained from reference TRBV7-2 and TRBJ2-7, is as follows: GAGVSQSPSNKVTEKGKDVELRCDPISGHTALYWYRQSLGQGLEFLIYFQGNSAPDKSGLPSDRFSAERTGGSVSTLTIQRTQQEDSAVYLCASSQNPAYEQYFGPGTRLTVT.

This clonotype is labeled medium-sized. The chain is built from TRBV4-3 and TRBJ2-7; 10 bases map to TRBD2. J lost 5 bases, V lost 3 bases, and 13 bases had no gene match. Germline V gives CDR1 LGHNA, CDR2 YSLEER. CDR3 length equals 17 residues. This CDR3 is CASSQGASGRIVDEQYF. The CDR3 DNA sequence: TGCGCCAGCAGCCAGGGAGCTAGCGGGAGAATTGTAGACGAGCAGTACTTC.

The table lists this clonotype with many counts. V usage is TRBV19 and J usage is TRBJ2-1, with 9 bases identical to TRBD1. Trimming at V came to 10 bases and at J to 6 bases, leaving 7 bases not matched to a gene. Germline values: CDR1 LNHDA, CDR2 SQIVND (reference sequence). The CDR3 runs to 13 residues. CDR3 coding DNA: TGTGCCATAGGGACAGGGCGTACCAATGAGCAGTTCTTC. It codes for CAIGTGRTNEQFF.

This clonotype has a count of ten or more. This chain links TRBV10-3 with TRBJ2-3, with a weak D call TRBD2 (6 bases). This CDR3 is 15 amino acids long. CDR1 is ENHRY and CDR2 is SYGVKD in the germline V gene. The V end was cut by 6 bases, the J end by 0 bases, with 13 bases between. The CDR3 DNA follows: TGTGCCATCAGCATGGGGGGTGTCAGCACAGATACGCAGTATTTT. Encoded protein: CAISMGGVSTDTQYF.

This clonotype was seen only a few times. This sequence joins TRBV6-1 and TRBJ1-5; D gene ambiguous. Trimming shortened V by 0 bases and J by 4 bases, and 10 bases separated the two germline ends. The CDR3 loop spans 15 amino acids. Germline V gene data show CDR1 as MNHNS and CDR2 as SASEGT. CDR3 bases: TGTGCCAGCAGTGAAGCAGGGAGGCCTAATCAGCCCCAGCATTTT. Translating it yields CASSEAGRPNQPQHF.

This clonotype was counted many times. The chain combines TRBV7-2 with TRBJ1-6, with D possibly matching TRBD1 (6 bases). Germline V gives CDR1 SGHTA, CDR2 FQGNSA. The CDR3 sequence is 15 residues long. V was shortened by 3 bases and J by 5 bases, with 11 bases between the two germline ends. The CDR3 protein is CASSLPTGDNSPLHF. For the CDR3, the DNA is TGTGCCAGCAGCTTGCCGACAGGAGATAATTCACCCCTCCACTTT. Filled out from reference TRBV7-2 and TRBJ1-6, the complete variable domain reads GAGVSQSPSNKVTEKGKDVELRCDPISGHTALYWYRQSLGQGLEFLIYFQGNSAPDKSGLPSDRFSAERTGGSVSTLTIQRTQQEDSAVYLCASSLPTGDNSPLHFGNGTRLTVT.

This clonotype came up many times. The chain uses TRBV6-5 and TRBJ2-1; TRBD1 matches 9 bases. The junction had 18 bases not matched to a gene; V was cut back by 6 bases and J by 6 bases. CDR3 length equals 18 residues. CDR1 is MNHEY, CDR2 SVGAGI, per germline. The CDR3 DNA reads as TGTGCCAGCAGCCGTGGACAGGGGAGGAACTTAGGCTCCAATGAGCAGTTCTTC. Translating it yields CASSRGQGRNLGSNEQFF.

J is TRBJ1-1 and V is TRBV11-3; D is ambiguous. CDR1 and CDR2 from the germline V gene are SGHNT and YENEEA. V shed 3 bases and J shed 2 bases, with 10 bases lying between them. The CDR3 consists of 14 residues. The chain's CDR3 is CASSFFRENTEAFF. CDR3 coding DNA: TGTGCCAGCAGCTTTTTCCGGGAAAACACTGAAGCTTTCTTT.

The table lists this clonotype with many counts. J is TRBJ1-1 and V is TRBV25-1, with no clear D. Germline V gene lookup returns CDR1 MGHDK and CDR2 SYGVNS. The CDR3 loop spans 11 amino acids. V shed 4 bases and J shed 3 bases, with 3 bases lying between them. CDR3 in amino acids: CASSGYTEAFF. For the CDR3, the DNA is TGTGCCAGCAGTGGGTACACTGAAGCTTTCTTT.

This clonotype is labeled medium-sized. This chain links TRBV7-3 with TRBJ2-6; TRBD2 matches 10 bases. This CDR3 contains 18 residues. CDR1 and CDR2 from the germline V gene are SGHTA and FQGTGA. The trim removed 6 bases at V and 0 bases at J, leaving 8 bases unmatched. CDR3: CASSPPSGSFSGANVLTF. The CDR3, as DNA: TGTGCCAGCAGTCCGCCTAGCGGGAGCTTCTCTGGGGCCAACGTCCTGACTTTC. The variable domain in full, completed from reference TRBV7-3 and TRBJ2-6, reads GAGVSQTPSNKVTEKGKYVELRCDPISGHTALYWYRQSLGQGPEFLIYFQGTGAADDSGLPNDRFFAVRPEGSVSTLKIQRTERGDSAVYLCASSPPSGSFSGANVLTFGAGSRLTVL.

The sample holds many counts of this clonotype. This chain links TRBV6-6 with TRBJ2-7, with a tentative D call TRBD2 (6 bases). The CDR3 totals 13 residues. V was clipped by 10 bases and J by 6 bases, with 19 bases between them. Germline V gives CDR1 MNHNY, CDR2 SVGAGI (reference sequence). The CDR3 is CATAGSPVGEQYF. The CDR3 DNA follows: TGTGCCACCGCGGGGTCCCCCGTAGGCGAGCAGTACTTC.

Ten or more counts support this clonotype. The chain has TRBV29-1 and TRBJ2-1; D unclear. V was pared by 3 bases and J by 7 bases, with 7 bases between. The CDR3 has 11 amino acids. Germline lookup yields CDR1 SQVTM and CDR2 ANQGSEA. CDR3 in DNA: TGCAGCGTTGAGTTCCTAAATGAGCAGTTCTTC. Translation: CSVEFLNEQFF.

This clonotype was picked up a small number of times. The V and J genes are TRBV20-1 and TRBJ2-1; D is possibly TRBD2 (6 bases). Germline values: CDR1 DFQATT, CDR2 SNEGSKA (reference sequence). The CDR3 has 15 residues. Trimming removed 2 bases at V and 3 bases at J, with 14 bases between. The CDR3 sequence is CSARTGLEIYNEQFF. In nucleotides, the CDR3 is TGCAGTGCTAGAACGGGACTCGAGATCTACAATGAGCAGTTCTTC.

The table lists this clonotype with many counts. This chain links TRBV2 with TRBJ2-5; 11 nucleotides line up with TRBD2. The CDR3 runs to 14 residues. V dropped 5 bases and J dropped 5; count of bases not matched to a gene: 4. The germline V gene has CDR1 SNHLY and CDR2 FYNNEI. The CDR3 DNA reads as TGTGCCAGCAGTCAACTAGCGGGAGAGGAGACCCAGTACTTC. This codes for CASSQLAGEETQYF.

This clonotype has only a few counts. V and J are TRBV12-3 or TRBV12-4 and TRBJ1-1; D gene unclear. The CDR3 sequence is 13 residues long. Trimming removed 6 bases from V and 0 bases from J, with 8 bases in between. CDR3 protein: CASSQQVNTEAFF. The CDR3 DNA reads as TGTGCCAGCAGCCAGCAAGTGAACACTGAAGCTTTCTTT.

A few counts support this clonotype. This chain uses TRBV11-3 with TRBJ2-3; TRBD2 matches 10 bases. With 5 bases clipped from V and 7 bases from J, the junction kept 9 bases outside the gene matches. The germline CDR1 and CDR2 sequences are SGHNT and YENEEA. The CDR3 covers 15 residues. CDR3 protein: CASSVESGRGYTQYF. CDR3 in DNA: TGTGCCAGCAGCGTCGAAAGCGGGAGGGGCTATACGCAGTATTTT.

This clonotype was counted ten times or more. The chain combines TRBV6-5 with TRBJ2-5; no clear D gene. Germline CDR1 MNHEY, CDR2 SVGAGI. The CDR3 totals 15 residues. V lost 0 bases to trimming and J lost 2 bases, with 10 bases between them. The CDR3 DNA reads as TGTGCCAGCAGTTACTCGTCAGTGATACAAGAGACCCAGTACTTC. It encodes CASSYSSVIQETQYF.

V is TRBV24-1 and J is TRBJ2-5; 8 bases are a match to TRBD1. Germline assignment: CDR1 KGHDR and CDR2 SFDVKD. The CDR3 is 15 residues long. Germline trimming cut 4 bases from V and 6 bases from J; bases unmatched to any gene: 9. The CDR3 DNA follows: TGTGCCACCAGTGACACCTCGACAGGGGTAAAGACCCAGTACTTC. The encoded protein is CATSDTSTGVKTQYF.